This passage covers 2 T cell receptor beta chains from one sample sequenced in a study of T cell responses to AZD1222 COVID-19 vaccine. Sequencing was performed with immunoSEQ multiplex PCR; in TCRdb, only in-frame clones are kept and a portion is missing. The table lists roughly 130,000 clones, around 84% of them singletons. Sequencing used peripheral blood, obtained on day 0 of AZD1222 vaccination. Receptors originate from an adult in good health.

The chain uses TRBV27 and TRBJ1-6; D gene unclear. Trimming shortened V by 3 bases and J by 2 bases, and 11 bases separated the two germline ends. This CDR3 has 16 residues. Germline V gene lookup returns CDR1 MNHEY and CDR2 SMNVEV (reference sequence). This chain's CDR3 is CASSFSYRTYNSPLHF. DNA of the CDR3: TGTGCCAGCAGTTTTTCTTATCGGACCTATAATTCACCCCTCCACTTT.

The chain has TRBV10-2 and TRBJ2-2; 8 nucleotides align to TRBD1. The length of the CDR3 is 13 residues. Germline V gives CDR1 WSHSY, CDR2 SAAADI. J lost 4 bases, V lost 6 bases, and 1 base had no gene match. CDR3 region: CASRTGVTGELFF. CDR3 nucleotide sequence: TGCGCCAGCAGGACAGGGGTCACCGGGGAGCTGTTTTTT.